This is a list of T cell receptor beta chains from one sample in a study of blood T cell repertoires in COVID-19. Assay used: immunoSEQ multiplex PCR; TCRdb lists only in-frame clones, some missing. The sample consists of about 180,000 clones, approximately 83% of them appearing once. Sequenced sample: peripheral blood. The receptors stem from a human donor with active or convalescent COVID-19. The donor label of this sample is uncertain. Both conserved end residues are part of each CDR3. A D gene is named only where the DNA matches it firmly. Where a row states a size, it is once, few, many or the class of an expanded clone; other rows omit it.

v_call,d_call,clone_size,j_call,cdr3_nt,cdr3_aa
TRBV28,-,-,TRBJ1-6,TGTGCCAGCAGTTCCAAGACAGGATATAATTCACCCCTCCACTTT,CASSSKTGYNSPLHF
TRBV10-2,-,-,TRBJ2-7,TGCGCCAGCAGTGAGTCGCGCTATGTTCGGGGTTTCGAGCAGTACTTC,CASSESRYVRGFEQYF
TRBV10-3,TRBD1,few,TRBJ2-4,TGTGCCATCAGTGAGTCCATGGACAGGTCCCAAAAATTTCAGTACTTC,CAISESMDRSQKFQYF
TRBV3-1/TRBV3-2,-,few,TRBJ2-5,TGTGCCAGCAGCCAGATAGGGGACAAAGAGACCCAGTACTTC,CASSQIGDKETQYF
TRBV28,TRBD1,-,TRBJ1-5,TGTGCCAGCAGTCGACAGGGTCTTAGCAATCAGCCCCAGCATTTT,CASSRQGLSNQPQHF
TRBV19,-,-,TRBJ2-7,TGTGCCAGTAGCCCAGCTGGGCGCTGGGAGCAGTACTTC,CASSPAGRWEQYF
TRBV6-2/TRBV6-3,-,-,TRBJ1-1,TGTGCCAGCAGTTACGGGCGAGGGAAAGGGACTGAAGCTTTCTTT,CASSYGRGKGTEAFF
TRBV6-4,-,few,TRBJ1-5,TGTGCCAGCAGTGACTCCCTCGGGGGGCCCCAGCATTTT,CASSDSLGGPQHF
TRBV6-5,-,-,TRBJ1-3,TGTGCCAGCAGTTCCGGACAGGGAAACACCATATATTTT,CASSSGQGNTIYF
TRBV25-1,-,-,TRBJ2-1,TGTGCCAGCAGTCAGGATTACAATGAGCAGTTCTTC,CASSQDYNEQFF
TRBV24-1,TRBD2,-,TRBJ2-2,TGTGCCACCAGTGATGTCCGGGGGGGTAACACCGGGGAGCTGTTTTTT,CATSDVRGGNTGELFF
TRBV3-1/TRBV3-2,-,-,TRBJ2-7,TGTGCCAGCAGCCACCACGCCACAAGTTACGAGCAGTACTTC,CASSHHATSYEQYF
TRBV14,TRBD1,once,TRBJ2-5,TGTGCCAGCAGCAACCTCGGGACAGGGGGCGGGAAGACCCAGTACTTC,CASSNLGTGGGKTQYF
TRBV28,-,-,TRBJ1-3,TGTGCCAGCAGAATGTCCAGGCCCCTCTCTGGAAACACCATATATTTT,CASRMSRPLSGNTIYF
TRBV7-3,TRBD2,-,TRBJ2-5,TGTGCCAGCAGCTCCTTAGCGGGAGTCCAAGAGACCCAGTACTTC,CASSSLAGVQETQYF
TRBV3-1/TRBV3-2,-,few,TRBJ2-1,TGTGCCAGCAGCCCCAAATGGGGGGGGCCGTACAATGAGCAGTTCTTC,CASSPKWGGPYNEQFF
TRBV27,TRBD1,-,TRBJ2-7,TGTGCCAGCAGTAAACACACCGGGACAGGGCGCTACGAGCAGTACTTC,CASSKHTGTGRYEQYF
TRBV28,-,-,TRBJ1-6,TGTGCCAGCACCGATAATTCACCCCTCCACTTT,CASTDNSPLHF
TRBV24-1,-,-,TRBJ2-5,TGTGCCACCAGTGATTCACGGAGCCACCGAGAAGAGACCCAGTACTTC,CATSDSRSHREETQYF
TRBV3-1/TRBV3-2,TRBD2,-,TRBJ2-1,TGTGCCAGCAGCCAATGGTCGGGAGGGCCGGACAATGAGCAGTTCTTC,CASSQWSGGPDNEQFF
TRBV11-2,-,once,TRBJ2-3,TGTGCCAGCAGCTTAGATGTGGGCGCCACAGATACGCAGTATTTT,CASSLDVGATDTQYF
TRBV27,-,-,TRBJ2-4,TGTGTCAGCAGCCGTGTCCCAGCCAAAAACATTCAGTACTTC,CVSSRVPAKNIQYF
TRBV5-1,TRBD2,once,TRBJ2-5,TGCGCCAGCAGCTTCTATACGGGGACTAGCGAGACCCAGTACTTC,CASSFYTGTSETQYF
TRBV9,-,-,TRBJ2-3,TGTGCCAGCAGCGTAGGGGCTATTACGGCAGATACGCAGTATTTT,CASSVGAITADTQYF
TRBV4-1,-,once,TRBJ2-7,TGCGCCAGCAGCCATCCGTCTAGACTACATCCGAGAACGGTCTACGAGCAGTACTTC,CASSHPSRLHPRTVYEQYF
TRBV6-1,-,few,TRBJ1-2,TGTGCCAGCAGTGACCCTGGGGCAGGGATGGGCTACACCTTC,CASSDPGAGMGYTF
TRBV24-1,-,-,TRBJ1-3,TGTGCCACCAGTCGCCCATTGGGGGGGGAGGCTGGAAACACCATATATTTT,CATSRPLGGEAGNTIYF
TRBV7-2,TRBD2,-,TRBJ2-1,TGTGCCAGCAGCTATACTAGCGGGAGGGTAAGCTCCTACAATGAGCAGTTCTTC,CASSYTSGRVSSYNEQFF
TRBV24-1,-,-,TRBJ2-2,TGTGCCACCAGTGATCTTGCAGGGCTCAACACCGGGGAGCTGTTTTTT,CATSDLAGLNTGELFF
TRBV12-3/TRBV12-4,TRBD1,-,TRBJ2-5,TGTGCCAGCGCGGGACAGGGGTTGGTGACCCAGTACTTC,CASAGQGLVTQYF